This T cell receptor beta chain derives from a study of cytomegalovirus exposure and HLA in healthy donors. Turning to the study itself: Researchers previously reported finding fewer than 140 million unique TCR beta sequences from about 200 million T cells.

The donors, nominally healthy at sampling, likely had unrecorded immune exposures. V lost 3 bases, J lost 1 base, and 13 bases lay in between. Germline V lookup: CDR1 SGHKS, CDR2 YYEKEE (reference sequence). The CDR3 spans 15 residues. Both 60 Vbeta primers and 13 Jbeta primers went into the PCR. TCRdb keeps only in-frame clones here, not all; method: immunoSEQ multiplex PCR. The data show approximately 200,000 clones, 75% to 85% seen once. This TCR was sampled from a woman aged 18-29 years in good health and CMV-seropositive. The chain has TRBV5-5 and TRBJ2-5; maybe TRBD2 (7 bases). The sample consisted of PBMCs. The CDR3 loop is CASSWGGGVQETQYF. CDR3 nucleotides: TGTGCCAGCAGCTGGGGCGGGGGCGTCCAAGAGACCCAGTACTTC.